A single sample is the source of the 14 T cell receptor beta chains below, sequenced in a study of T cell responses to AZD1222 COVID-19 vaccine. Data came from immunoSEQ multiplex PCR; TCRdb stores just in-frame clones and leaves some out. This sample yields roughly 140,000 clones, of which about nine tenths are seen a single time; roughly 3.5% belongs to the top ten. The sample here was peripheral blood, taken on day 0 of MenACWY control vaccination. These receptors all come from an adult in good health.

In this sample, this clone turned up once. In nucleotides, the CDR3 is TGTGCCAGCAGTACAGGGTTTAATGAAAAACTGTTTTTT. Amino acids: CASSTGFNEKLFF. The chain recombines TRBV28 with TRBJ1-4, with D possibly being TRBD1 (6 bases). CDR1 MDHEN and CDR2 SYDVKM come from the germline V gene. There are 13 residues in the CDR3. The V end lost 5 bases, the J end lost 4 bases, and 8 bases lay between the germline ends.

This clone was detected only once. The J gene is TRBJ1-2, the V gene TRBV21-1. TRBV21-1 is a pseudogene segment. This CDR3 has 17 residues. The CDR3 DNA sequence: TGTGCCAGCAGCAAAGCGCGGGGGGGGCTCAGAGTCTATGGCTACACCTTC. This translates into CASSKARGGLRVYGYTF.

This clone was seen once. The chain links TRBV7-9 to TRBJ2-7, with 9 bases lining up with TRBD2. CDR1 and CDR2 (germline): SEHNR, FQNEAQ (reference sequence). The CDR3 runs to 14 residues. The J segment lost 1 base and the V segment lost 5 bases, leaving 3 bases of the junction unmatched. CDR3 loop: CASSRTSESYEQYF. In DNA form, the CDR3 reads TGTGCCAGCAGCAGGACTAGCGAATCCTACGAGCAGTACTTC.

CDR3 nucleotide sequence: TGTGCCAGCAGCCAAGATGTTGGGCCCCAGCATTTT. Its protein product is CASSQDVGPQHF. The chain is built from TRBV3-1 (or the pseudogene TRBV3-2) and TRBJ1-5; D is unclear. V was clipped by 0 bases and J by 9 bases, with 6 bases between them. CDR3 length equals 12 residues. The germline gives CDR1 LGHDT, CDR2 YNNKEL (reference sequence).

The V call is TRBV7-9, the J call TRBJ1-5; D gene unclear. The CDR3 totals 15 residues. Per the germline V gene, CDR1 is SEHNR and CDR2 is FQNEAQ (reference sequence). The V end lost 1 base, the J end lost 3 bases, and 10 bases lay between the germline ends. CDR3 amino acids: CASSLGPQANQPQHF. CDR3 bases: TGTGCCAGCAGCTTAGGTCCCCAGGCCAATCAGCCCCAGCATTTT. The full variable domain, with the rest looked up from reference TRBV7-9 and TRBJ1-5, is DTGVSQNPRHKITKRGQNVTFRCDPISEHNRLYWYRQTLGQGPEFLTYFQNEAQLEKSRLLSDRFSAERPKGSFSTLEIQRTEQGDSAMYLCASSLGPQANQPQHFGDGTRLSIL.

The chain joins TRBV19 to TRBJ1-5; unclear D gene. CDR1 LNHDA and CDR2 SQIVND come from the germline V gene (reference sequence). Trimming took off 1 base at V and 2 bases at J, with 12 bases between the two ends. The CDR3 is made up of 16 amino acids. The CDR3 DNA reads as TGTGCCAGTAGTATAGGCCCAGGATGGGGCAATCAGCCCCAGCATTTT. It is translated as CASSIGPGWGNQPQHF.

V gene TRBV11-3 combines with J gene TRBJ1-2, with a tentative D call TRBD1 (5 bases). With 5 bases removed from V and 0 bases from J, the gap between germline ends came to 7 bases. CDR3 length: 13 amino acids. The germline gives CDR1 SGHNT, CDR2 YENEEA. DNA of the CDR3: TGTGCCAGCAGCCCCAGGGCTAACTATGGCTACACCTTC. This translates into CASSPRANYGYTF.

For the CDR3, the DNA is TGTGCCAGCAGCACGAAAGGGACGGCGAACACTGAAGCTTTCTTT. This codes for CASSTKGTANTEAFF. The chain combines TRBV28 with TRBJ1-1, with D possibly TRBD1 on 5 matching bases. The V end was cut by 6 bases, the J end by 1 base, with 15 bases between. The CDR3 covers 15 residues. From germline, CDR1 is MDHEN and CDR2 SYDVKM.

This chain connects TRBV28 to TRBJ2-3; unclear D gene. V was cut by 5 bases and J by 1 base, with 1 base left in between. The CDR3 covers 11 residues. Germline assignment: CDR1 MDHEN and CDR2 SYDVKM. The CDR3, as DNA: TGTGCCAGCAGTCGCACAGATACGCAGTATTTT. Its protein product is CASSRTDTQYF. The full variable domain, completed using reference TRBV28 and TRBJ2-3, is DVKVTQSSRYLVKRTGEKVFLECVQDMDHENMFWYRQDPGLGLRLIYFSYDVKMKEKGDIPEGYSVSREKKERFSLILESASTNQTSMYLCASSRTDTQYFGPGTRLTVL.

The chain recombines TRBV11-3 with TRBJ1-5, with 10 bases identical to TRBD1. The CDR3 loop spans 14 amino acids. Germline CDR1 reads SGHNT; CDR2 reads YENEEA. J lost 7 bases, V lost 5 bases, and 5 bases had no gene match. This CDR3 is CASSAGTGAQPQHF. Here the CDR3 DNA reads TGTGCCAGCAGCGCCGGGACAGGGGCCCAGCCCCAGCATTTT.

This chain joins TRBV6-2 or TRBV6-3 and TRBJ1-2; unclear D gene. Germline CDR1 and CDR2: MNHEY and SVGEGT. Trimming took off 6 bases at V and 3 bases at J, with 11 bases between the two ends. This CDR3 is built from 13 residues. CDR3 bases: TGTGCCAGCAGCCTGGACGGCCACTATGGCTACACCTTC. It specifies CASSLDGHYGYTF.

This CDR3 reads CASSPGLSTEQYF. The CDR3 nucleotides are TGTGCCAGCTCACCTGGGCTATCTACAGAGCAGTACTTC. This chain connects TRBV18 to TRBJ2-7; D unresolved. The CDR3 covers 13 residues. From germline, CDR1 is KGHSH and CDR2 LQKENI. Trimming pared 3 bases from V and 7 bases from J, leaving 13 bases between. The full variable domain, with the rest looked up from reference TRBV18 and TRBJ2-7, is NAGVMQNPRHLVRRRGQEARLRCSPMKGHSHVYWYRQLPEEGLKFMVYLQKENIIDESGMPKERFSAEFPKEGPSILRIQQVVRGDSAAYFCASSPGLSTEQYFGPGTRLTVT.

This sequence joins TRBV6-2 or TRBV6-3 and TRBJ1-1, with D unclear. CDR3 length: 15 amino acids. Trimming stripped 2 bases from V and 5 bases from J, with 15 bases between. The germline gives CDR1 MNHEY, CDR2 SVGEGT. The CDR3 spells CASSYGLTRRTEAFF. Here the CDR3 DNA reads TGTGCCAGCAGTTACGGCTTAACGAGAAGGACTGAAGCTTTCTTT.

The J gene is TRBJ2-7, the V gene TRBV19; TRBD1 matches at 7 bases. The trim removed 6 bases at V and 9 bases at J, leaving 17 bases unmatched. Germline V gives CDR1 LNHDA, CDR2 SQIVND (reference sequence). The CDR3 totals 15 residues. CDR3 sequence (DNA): TGTGCCAGTAGGCCTACCGGATCGGGACAGTCAAGGCAGTACTTC. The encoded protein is CASRPTGSGQSRQYF.